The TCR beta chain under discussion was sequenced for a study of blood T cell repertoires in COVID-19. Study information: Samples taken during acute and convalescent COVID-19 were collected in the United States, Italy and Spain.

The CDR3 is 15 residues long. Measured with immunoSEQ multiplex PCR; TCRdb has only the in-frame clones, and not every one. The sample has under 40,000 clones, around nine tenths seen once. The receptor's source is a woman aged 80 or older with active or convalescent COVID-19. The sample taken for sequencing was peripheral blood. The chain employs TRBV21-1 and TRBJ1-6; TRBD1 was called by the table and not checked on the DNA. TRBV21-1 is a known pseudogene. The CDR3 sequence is CASSSHDRGFSPLHF. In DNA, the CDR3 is TGTGCCAGCAGCTCCCACGACAGGGGTTTTTCACCCCTCCACTTT.